This is a list of T cell receptor beta chains from one sample in a study of spatial heterogeneity in lung cancer. Each CDR3 protein is one row after TCRdb ran MiXCR on the 5' RACE reads. Here the sample spans approximately 20,000 distinct CDR3 sequences, approximately 2.5% being singletons. The material sequenced was lung tumor tissue, taken at surgery. The receptors come from a male donor with early-stage non-small cell lung cancer. Both conserved end residues are part of each CDR3.

v_gene: TRBV5-5; CDR3aa: CASSFIPGGVNTEAFF
v_gene: TRBV5-6; CDR3aa: CASSPGNYGYTF
v_gene: TRBV6-5; CDR3aa: CASSYPPDSGRAYRDEQYF
v_gene: TRBV20-1; CDR3aa: CSASVSSSGSGPDTQYF
v_gene: TRBV5-6; CDR3aa: CASSLNAWGYSGYTF
v_gene: TRBV12-5; CDR3aa: CASGLGTGGGYTF
v_gene: TRBV13; CDR3aa: CASSLWGGAKNIQYF
v_gene: TRBV27; CDR3aa: CASSLSSPGGTGNTIYF
v_gene: TRBV7-2; CDR3aa: CASSLEQLQETQYF
v_gene: TRBV5-1; CDR3aa: CASSLVSGSNTEAFF
v_gene: TRBV7-9; CDR3aa: CASSSYYEQYF
v_gene: TRBV10-3; CDR3aa: CATERGSRGETQYF
v_gene: TRBV6-6; CDR3aa: CASSYSATGSEFF
v_gene: TRBV7-3; CDR3aa: CASSRGTGGMYTQYF
v_gene: TRBV6-1; CDR3aa: CASSEYLGTGLETQYF
v_gene: TRBV4-1; CDR3aa: CASSQGRRGIEQFF
v_gene: TRBV12-3/TRBV12-4; CDR3aa: CASSVTHEQYF
v_gene: TRBV11-2; CDR3aa: CASSRVGDTQYF
v_gene: TRBV5-1; CDR3aa: CASREGSSGRTDTQYF
v_gene: TRBV2; CDR3aa: CASSEVAGVAYEQYF